This T cell receptor (beta chain) was sequenced during a study of identifying expanded T cells in peripheral blood. Deletions cut 3 bases from V and 3 bases from J, with 17 bases between. CDR3 length: 16 residues. In germline, CDR1 is ENHRY, CDR2 SYGVKD. Data came from immunoSEQ multiplex PCR; TCRdb stores just in-frame clones and leaves some out. This sample has about 130,000 clones; 86% occur once, and the top ten carry less than 10%. The TCR originated in a person between 18 and 70 years old in good health. Sequencing input: blood. The chain carries TRBV10-3 and TRBJ1-1; D is unclear. CDR3 in amino acids: CAISDAGSGLHTEAFF. CDR3 nucleotides: TGTGCCATCAGTGATGCGGGGTCTGGGTTACACACTGAAGCTTTCTTT.